The 16 T cell receptor beta chains presented below share a single source sample, sequenced in a study of healthy donors' naive CD4 and CD8 T cells. TCR libraries were built from about 520 ng of total RNA by linear amplification. TCRdb itself ran the reads through MiXCR, one entry per CDR3 protein. The data contain some 190,000 distinct CDR3 sequences, over 60% of them singletons. Sequenced material: naive CD4+ and CD8+ T cells sorted from blood, pooled from several donors. The receptors shown here come from a pool of human donors in good health; the sample pools cells from several healthy donors.

This clonotype was counted a few times. The chain employs TRBV29-1 and TRBJ2-3; 7 nucleotides agree with TRBD1. The CDR3 runs 16 residues. Germline V lookup: CDR1 SQVTM, CDR2 ANQGSEA. Germline trimming cut 1 base from V and 1 base from J; bases unmatched to any gene: 8. CDR3 residues: CSVEGGGRLGTDTQYF. The CDR3, as DNA: TGCAGCGTTGAAGGAGGGGGCCGCCTTGGCACAGATACGCAGTATTTT.

The chain joins TRBV7-8 to TRBJ2-7; 8 positions agree with TRBD1. The CDR3 loop spans 15 amino acids. The J segment lost 2 bases and the V segment lost 5 bases, leaving 8 bases of the junction unmatched. Germline CDR1 is SGHVS and CDR2 is FQNEAQ. CDR3 amino acids: CASSPRTGIPYEQYF. The CDR3 coding sequence is TGTGCCAGCAGCCCGAGGACAGGGATACCCTACGAGCAGTACTTC.

The chain is built from TRBV15 and TRBJ2-1; TRBD2 matches at 8 bases. Germline V lookup: CDR1 LNHNV, CDR2 YYDKDF (reference sequence). V lost 2 bases to trimming and J lost 2 bases; unmatched junction nucleotides: 5. This CDR3 comprises 16 residues. The CDR3 DNA reads TGTGCCACCAGCAGAAATCTAGCGGGCACCTACAATGAGCAGTTCTTC. Translating gives CATSRNLAGTYNEQFF. Together with reference TRBV15 and TRBJ2-1, the CDR3 gives the full variable domain: DAMVIQNPRYQVTQFGKPVTLSCSQTLNHNVMYWYQQKSSQAPKLLFHYYDKDFNNEADTPDNFQSRRPNTSFCFLDIRSPGLGDTAMYLCATSRNLAGTYNEQFFGPGTRLTVL.

This clonotype has more than one count but fewer than ten. The chain uses TRBV29-1 and TRBJ1-2; D remains unclear. Germline lookup yields CDR1 SQVTM and CDR2 ANQGSEA. CDR3 size: 13 residues. V was cut by 2 bases and J by 2 bases, with 9 bases left in between. The CDR3 DNA reads TGCAGCGTTGAAAGGGCTTCAAACTATGGCTACACCTTC. Translated, it gives CSVERASNYGYTF.

This chain joins TRBV18 and TRBJ1-5, with a tentative D call TRBD1 (5 bases). The CDR3 is 14 residues long. CDR1 and CDR2 (germline): KGHSH, LQKENI. V gave up 2 bases and J gave up 6 bases, with 11 bases separating them. CDR3 coding DNA: TGTGCCAGCTCACCATTACAGGCCACTCAGCCCCAGCATTTT. Amino acids: CASSPLQATQPQHF.

The J gene is TRBJ1-1, the V gene TRBV29-1; unclear D gene. Trimming cost V 3 bases and J 4 bases, with 12 bases left between them. Per the germline V gene, CDR1 is SQVTM and CDR2 is ANQGSEA. The CDR3 length is 13 residues. This chain's CDR3 is CSVESGPITEAFF. CDR3 DNA sequence: TGCAGCGTTGAGTCCGGGCCCATCACTGAAGCTTTCTTT.

This clonotype showed up just a few times. CDR3 sequence: CASSYPSGETQYF. As DNA, the CDR3 is TGTGCCAGCAGTTACCCTAGCGGGGAGACCCAGTACTTC. The rearrangement joins TRBV6-5 to TRBJ2-5; 8 nucleotides agree with TRBD2. Germline V lookup: CDR1 MNHEY, CDR2 SVGAGI. Unmatched junction bases numbered 1, after V lost 2 bases and J lost 5 bases. The CDR3 is made up of 13 amino acids.

This clonotype was observed a handful of times. The gene calls are TRBV29-1 and TRBJ1-2; 7 nucleotides agree with TRBD1. V lost 6 bases and J lost 3; bases outside the gene matches: 4. Germline CDR1 SQVTM, CDR2 ANQGSEA. CDR3 size: 12 residues. CDR3 bases: TGCAGCGTAACCGGGACAGACTATGGCTACACCTTC. As protein: CSVTGTDYGYTF.

This chain uses TRBV27 with TRBJ2-2, with 8 bases lining up with TRBD2. The V gene end was trimmed by 8 bases and the J gene end by 3 bases; junction bases not matched to a gene: 2. CDR1 is MNHEY and CDR2 is SMNVEV in the germline V gene (reference sequence). The CDR3 has 13 amino acids. For the CDR3, the DNA is TGTGCCAGCCGGGAGGGGTACACCGGGGAGCTGTTTTTT. Its protein is CASREGYTGELFF.

This chain joins TRBV29-1 and TRBJ2-1; possibly TRBD2 for D (5 bases). V was trimmed by 3 bases and J by 6 bases, leaving 9 bases between them. Germline V gives CDR1 SQVTM, CDR2 ANQGSEA. The CDR3 spans 12 residues. CDR3 in amino acids: CSVEASSNEQFF. The CDR3 nucleotides are TGCAGCGTTGAGGCTAGCTCCAATGAGCAGTTCTTC.

The chain uses TRBV29-1 and TRBJ2-3; D perhaps matches TRBD1 (5 bases). Germline assignment: CDR1 SQVTM and CDR2 ANQGSEA. Trimming left V 6 bases short and J 4 bases short, with 11 bases between. This CDR3 spans 12 amino acids. The CDR3 nucleotides read TGCAGCGTCGAAATGACAGCAGATACGCAGTATTTT. This encodes CSVEMTADTQYF.

DNA for the CDR3: TGTGCTAGTGGTTTGGACCTCATAGGTGGCTACACCTTC. This codes for CASGLDLIGGYTF. The chain joins TRBV12-5 to TRBJ1-2; D call uncertain. The CDR3 extends over 13 amino acids. From germline, CDR1 is LGHNT and CDR2 FRNRAP. V lost 1 base to trimming and J lost 7 bases, with 10 bases between them.

The chain uses TRBV20-1 and TRBJ1-5; D is undetermined. Germline V CDR1 and CDR2: DFQATT, SNEGSKA (reference sequence). The CDR3 is 12 residues long. With 0 bases removed from V and 6 bases from J, the gap between germline ends came to 6 bases. CDR3 amino acids: CSARENGQPQHF. DNA of the CDR3: TGCAGTGCTAGAGAAAACGGTCAGCCCCAGCATTTT.

The rearrangement joins TRBV7-8 to TRBJ2-7, with no clear D. The germline gives CDR1 SGHVS, CDR2 FQNEAQ. Trimming cost V 5 bases and J 6 bases, with 11 bases left between them. CDR3 size: 12 residues. CDR3: CASSPAAREQYF. CDR3 coding DNA: TGTGCCAGCAGCCCCGCCGCTCGCGAGCAGTACTTC.

This clonotype was seen once. The chain has TRBV15 and TRBJ2-4, with a possible D match to TRBD1 (6 bases). The germline gives CDR1 LNHNV, CDR2 YYDKDF (reference sequence). The V gene lost 5 bases and the J gene lost 5 bases, with 16 bases spanning the gap. There are 15 residues in the CDR3. The CDR3 DNA reads as TGTGCCACCAGCCTCCGCAAGGGACATCAAAACATTCAGTACTTC. As protein: CATSLRKGHQNIQYF.

The chain combines TRBV19 with TRBJ1-5, with D uncertain. V was trimmed by 9 bases and J by 2 bases, leaving 11 bases between them. The CDR3 sequence is 13 residues long. Looked up from germline, CDR1 is LNHDA and CDR2 is SQIVND (reference sequence). This CDR3 reads CASSAMGNQPQHF. The CDR3 DNA sequence: TGTGCCAGCAGCGCCATGGGCAATCAGCCCCAGCATTTT.